This T cell receptor beta chain derives from a study of OX40 agonist ivuxolimab in advanced cancers. Overall study context: Three patients, one with hepatocellular carcinoma and two with cutaneous melanoma, responded partially. General study results and limits: Expanded clones were, on average, more numerous in CD8+ T cells than in CD4+. Blood T cells, both CD4+ and CD8+, expanded clonally by week 6 at 0.1 to 3.0 mg/kg. Expansion of clones was among the lowest in partial responders at 0.1-3.0 mg/kg.

On this clone: Its antigen is still unknown.

Sequencing was performed with immunoSEQ multiplex PCR; in TCRdb, only in-frame clones are kept and a portion is missing. The profile shows about 90,000 clones, about 87% of them singletons. This CDR3 comprises 18 residues. Per germline, CDR1 SGDLS and CDR2 YYNGEE. Losses at the gene ends were 4 bases for V and 1 base for J; bases not matched to a gene: 7. The source material was CD4+ or CD8+ T cells sorted from blood, sampled in a trial of the OX40 agonist ivuxolimab. The source is an adult with an advanced solid tumor such as melanoma, head and neck, liver or kidney cancer. This chain uses TRBV9 with TRBJ2-3, with 15 nucleotides matching TRBD2. The CDR3 nucleotides are TGTGCCAGCAGCACAGGGACTAGCGGGAGGAGGGGCACAGATACGCAGTATTTT. Amino acid sequence: CASSTGTSGRRGTDTQYF.